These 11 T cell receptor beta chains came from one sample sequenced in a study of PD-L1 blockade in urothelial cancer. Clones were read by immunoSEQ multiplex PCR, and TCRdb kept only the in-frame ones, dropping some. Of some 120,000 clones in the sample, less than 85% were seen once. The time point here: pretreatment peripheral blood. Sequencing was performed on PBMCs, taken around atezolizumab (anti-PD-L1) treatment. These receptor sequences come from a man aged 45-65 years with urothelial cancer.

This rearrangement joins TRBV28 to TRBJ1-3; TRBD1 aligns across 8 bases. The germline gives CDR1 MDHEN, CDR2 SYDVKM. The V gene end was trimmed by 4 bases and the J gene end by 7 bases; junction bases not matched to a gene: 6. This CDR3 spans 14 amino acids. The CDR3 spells CASSSQGALNTIYF. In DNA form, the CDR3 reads TGTGCCAGCAGTTCCCAGGGGGCTTTGAACACCATATATTTT.

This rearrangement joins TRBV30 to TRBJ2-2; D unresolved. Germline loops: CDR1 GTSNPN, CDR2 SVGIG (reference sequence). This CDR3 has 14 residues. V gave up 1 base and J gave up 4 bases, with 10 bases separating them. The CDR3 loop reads CAWSGFSSTGELFF. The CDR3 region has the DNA TGTGCCTGGAGTGGGTTTTCTAGCACCGGGGAGCTGTTTTTT.

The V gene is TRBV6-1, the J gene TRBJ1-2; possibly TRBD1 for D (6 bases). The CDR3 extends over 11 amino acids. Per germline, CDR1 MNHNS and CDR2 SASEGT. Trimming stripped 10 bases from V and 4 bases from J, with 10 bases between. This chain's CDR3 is CATYRVYGYTF. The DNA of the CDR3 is TGTGCCACCTACAGGGTCTATGGCTACACCTTC.

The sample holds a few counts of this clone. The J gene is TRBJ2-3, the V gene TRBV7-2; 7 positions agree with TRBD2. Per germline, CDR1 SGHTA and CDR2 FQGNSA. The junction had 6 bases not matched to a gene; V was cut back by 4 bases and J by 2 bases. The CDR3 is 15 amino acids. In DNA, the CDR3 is TGTGCCAGCAGCTCCGTGCGGGGGTACACAGATACGCAGTATTTT. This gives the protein CASSSVRGYTDTQYF.

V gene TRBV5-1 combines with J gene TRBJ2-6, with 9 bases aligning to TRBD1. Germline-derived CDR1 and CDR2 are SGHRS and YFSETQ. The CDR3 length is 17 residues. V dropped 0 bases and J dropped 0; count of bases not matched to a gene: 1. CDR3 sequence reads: CASSLGTGASGANVLTF. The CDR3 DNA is TGCGCCAGCAGCTTGGGGACAGGGGCCTCTGGGGCCAACGTCCTGACTTTC.

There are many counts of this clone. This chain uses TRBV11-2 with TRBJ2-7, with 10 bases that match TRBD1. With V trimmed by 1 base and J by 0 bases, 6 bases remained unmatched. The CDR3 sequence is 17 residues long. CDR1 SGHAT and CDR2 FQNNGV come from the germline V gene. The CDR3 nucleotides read TGTGCCAGCAGCTTAGGGACAGGGGGGGTAAGCTCCTACGAGCAGTACTTC. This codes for CASSLGTGGVSSYEQYF.

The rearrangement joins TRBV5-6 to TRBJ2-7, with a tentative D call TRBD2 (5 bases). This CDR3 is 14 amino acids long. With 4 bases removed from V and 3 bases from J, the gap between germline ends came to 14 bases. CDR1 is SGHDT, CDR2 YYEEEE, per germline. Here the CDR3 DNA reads TGTGCCAGCAGCCCTACACTAGAATTCTACGAGCAGTACTTC. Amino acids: CASSPTLEFYEQYF.

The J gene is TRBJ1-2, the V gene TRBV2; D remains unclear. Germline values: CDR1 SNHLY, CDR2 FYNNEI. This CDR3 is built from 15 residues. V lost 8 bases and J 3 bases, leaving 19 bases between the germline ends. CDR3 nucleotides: TGTGCCAGCTTTCTCCGCGCGCGGTTCGACTATGGCTACACCTTC. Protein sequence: CASFLRARFDYGYTF.

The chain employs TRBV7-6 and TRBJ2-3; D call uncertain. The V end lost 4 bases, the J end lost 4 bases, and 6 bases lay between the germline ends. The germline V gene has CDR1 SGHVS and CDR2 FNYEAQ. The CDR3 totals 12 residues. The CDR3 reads CASSSYSDTQYF. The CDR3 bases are TGTGCCAGCAGCTCCTACTCAGATACGCAGTATTTT.

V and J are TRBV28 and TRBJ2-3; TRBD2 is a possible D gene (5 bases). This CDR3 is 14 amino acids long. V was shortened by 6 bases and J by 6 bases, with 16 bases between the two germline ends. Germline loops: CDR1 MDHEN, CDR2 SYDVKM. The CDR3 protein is CASRPDSEEDTQYF. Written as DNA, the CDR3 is TGTGCCAGCAGACCGGACTCGGAGGAGGATACGCAGTATTTT.

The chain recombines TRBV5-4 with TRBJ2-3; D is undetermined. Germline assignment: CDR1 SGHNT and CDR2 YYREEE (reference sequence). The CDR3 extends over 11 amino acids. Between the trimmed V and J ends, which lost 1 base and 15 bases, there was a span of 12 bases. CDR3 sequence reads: CASSLRSLLYF. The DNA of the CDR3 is TGTGCCAGCAGCTTGAGAAGCCTTCTATATTTT.